This note documents a single T cell receptor (beta chain) sequence. It lacks a known antigen. Base-call qualities are not available, and no considerably larger clone is one nucleotide away. The record originates from a study of blood T cell repertoires in COVID-19 (dated by TCRdb to between 2020 and 2021). Regarding the study in general: Samples covering the acute and convalescent phases of COVID-19 were provided by collaborators in the United States, Italy and Spain. The material from the prospective study consisted of cDNA or gDNA derived from T cells, B-cell-depleted T cells, or PBMCs. Subjects who had been exposed to COVID-19, were actively infected with it, or had recovered from it provided the deeply sampled blood TCRbeta repertoires that made up the dataset. The repertoires were released in a freely available public database meant as a resource for research on the immune response to SARS-CoV-2. Samples were obtained from the ongoing ImmuneRACE study (first 160 participants) and from 1,254 subjects provided by 6 global collaborators. The sample metadata nearly always contained a de-identified subject ID, COVID-19 status, age in years and sex. Where available, HLA class I and class II types were obtained from metadata supplied by the sample provider rather than from assay-based typing. On the study overall, not on this receptor specifically: The quantity of clinical and demographic metadata differed by source and by participant and was supplied without curation.

Whole blood was collected in K2EDTA tubes by collaborating institutions according to the institutions' own protocols. For TCRbeta analysis, collaborators shipped samples as frozen whole blood, isolated PBMCs, or DNA extracted from either of those sample types. The immunoSEQ Assay, a bias-controlled multiplex PCR, was used to amplify TCRbeta CDR3 regions from genomic DNA. Turning to the authors' computational methods: The number of nucleated cells in each sample was estimated by amplification of reference gene primers within the assay. Sequence reads were collapsed and filtered to measure the absolute abundance of every unique TCRbeta CDR3 rearrangement. For each sample, productive Simpson clonality was calculated by taking the square root of Simpson's diversity index across productive rearrangements. This immuneACCESS table, as held by TCRdb, lists in-frame sequences with V and J called but not all clones. Of the missing ones, under half trace to an unresolved V gene in checked studies; the others have no known cause. V and J calls and clone size are those listed in that table; D and trimming were worked out from the DNA. This sample comprises approximately 24,000 clones, roughly 89% of them detected only once. Approximately 30% of the sample belongs to the ten largest clones.

The sequence derives from a woman in her 70s with active COVID-19. The specimen was peripheral blood.

In nucleotides, the sequence is TGTGCCAGCAGCTCACTAGCGGGGGGTGGCTCCTACGAGCAGTACTTC. This encodes CASSSLAGGGSYEQYF. The V and J segments used are TRBV11-2 and TRBJ2-7, with TRBD2 matching 12 junction bases. The V end gives up 4 bases and the J end 0 bases, leaving 4 bases in the junction not matched to a gene. Via the germline V gene, CDR1 is SGHAT and CDR2 FQNNGV. Counted from cysteine to phenylalanine, this CDR3 has 16 amino acids. CDR3 DNA is the only sequence kept; it has 48 bases, read in frame from the first base. Reference TRBV11-2 and TRBJ2-7 proteins supply the regions before and after the CDR3; the full variable domain is: EAGVAQSPRYKIIEKRQSVAFWCNPISGHATLYWYQQILGQGPKLLIQFQNNGVVDDSQLPKDRFSAERLKGVDSTLKIQPAKLEDSAVYLCASSSLAGGGSYEQYFGPGTRLTVT.